This TCR beta chain is from a study of blood T cells in healthy people across ages. Study-wide background: Capturing about one barcoded beta molecule per two T cells was achieved by template switching.

The CDR3 is 13 residues long. Trimming removed 2 bases from V and 7 bases from J; junction bases left unmatched: 2. The germline CDR1 and CDR2 sequences are ENHRY and SYGVKD. Primed by a sample-barcoded 5' primer and a J-beta primer mix, a second PCR proceeded for roughly 6 to 12 cycles. A template-switch adaptor containing 12 random nucleotides labeled each cDNA molecule. TCRdb analysed the 5' RACE reads with MiXCR anew, one entry per CDR3 protein. Of about 1.6 million distinct CDR3 sequences listed, around 35% were seen once; the top ten hold 11%. Overall study results and limits: The fall in TCR beta diversity per million T cells was roughly linear with age.

A remark on this clonotype: Its target is not known.

V gene TRBV10-3 combines with J gene TRBJ2-4, with TRBD1 identical over 7 bases. Sequenced material: blood. This TCR came from a woman aged 30 to 39 in good health. The CDR3 region has the DNA TGTGCCATCAGTGAGGAGACAGGGAACATTCAGTACTTC. It codes for CAISEETGNIQYF.